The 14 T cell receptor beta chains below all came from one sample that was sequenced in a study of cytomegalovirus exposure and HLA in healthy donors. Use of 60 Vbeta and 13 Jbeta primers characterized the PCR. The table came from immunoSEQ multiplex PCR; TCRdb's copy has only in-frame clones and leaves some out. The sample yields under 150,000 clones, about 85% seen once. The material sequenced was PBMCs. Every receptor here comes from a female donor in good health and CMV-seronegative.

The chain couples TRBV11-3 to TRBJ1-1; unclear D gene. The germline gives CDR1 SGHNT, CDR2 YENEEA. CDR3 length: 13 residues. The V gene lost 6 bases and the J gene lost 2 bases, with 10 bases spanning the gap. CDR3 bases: TGTGCCAGCAGTCCCACAGCTAACACTGAAGCTTTCTTT. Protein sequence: CASSPTANTEAFF. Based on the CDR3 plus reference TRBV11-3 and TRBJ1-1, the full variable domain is EAGVVQSPRYKIIEKKQPVAFWCNPISGHNTLYWYLQNLGQGPELLIRYENEEAVDDSQLPKDRFSAERLKGVDSTLKIQPAELGDSAVYLCASSPTANTEAFFGQGTRLTVV.

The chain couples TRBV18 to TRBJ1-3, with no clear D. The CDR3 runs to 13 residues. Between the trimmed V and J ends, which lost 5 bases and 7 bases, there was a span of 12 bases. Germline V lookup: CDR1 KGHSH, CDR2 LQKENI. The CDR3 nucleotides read TGTGCCAGCTCAACGGGAGTGGTGAACACCATATATTTT. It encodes CASSTGVVNTIYF.

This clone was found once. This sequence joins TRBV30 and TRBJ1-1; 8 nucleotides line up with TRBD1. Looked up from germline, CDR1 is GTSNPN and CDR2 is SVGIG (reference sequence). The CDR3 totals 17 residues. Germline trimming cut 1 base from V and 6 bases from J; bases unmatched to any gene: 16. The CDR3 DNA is TGTGCCTGGAGTGCTTCGGCTGGGCAGGGGGCTATCTCTGAAGCTTTCTTT. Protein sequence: CAWSASAGQGAISEAFF.

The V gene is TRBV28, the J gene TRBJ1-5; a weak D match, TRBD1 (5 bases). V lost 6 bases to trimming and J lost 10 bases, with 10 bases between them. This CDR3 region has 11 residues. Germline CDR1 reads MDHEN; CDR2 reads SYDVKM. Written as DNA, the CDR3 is TGTGCCAGCAGCGATGACAGACCCCAGCATTTT. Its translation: CASSDDRPQHF. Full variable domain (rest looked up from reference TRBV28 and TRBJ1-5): DVKVTQSSRYLVKRTGEKVFLECVQDMDHENMFWYRQDPGLGLRLIYFSYDVKMKEKGDIPEGYSVSREKKERFSLILESASTNQTSMYLCASSDDRPQHFGDGTRLSIL.

The CDR3: CASSLTGLGQDSNQPQHF. CDR3 bases: TGTGCCAGCAGCTTAACCGGTTTAGGACAGGATAGCAATCAGCCCCAGCATTTT. This chain joins TRBV7-3 and TRBJ1-5, with TRBD1 matching over 7 bases. Trimming took 0 bases from V and 0 from J; bases not matched to a gene: 8. The CDR3 covers 18 residues. Germline V gene data show CDR1 as SGHTA and CDR2 as FQGTGA.

For the CDR3, the DNA is TGTGCTAGTGGTTTAGGGGGGGGTAATAGCAATCAGCCCCAGCATTTT. Encoded protein: CASGLGGGNSNQPQHF. The chain joins TRBV12-5 to TRBJ1-5; tentatively, D is TRBD1 (6 bases). Germline V gene sequence: CDR1 LGHNT, CDR2 FRNRAP. V was shortened by 3 bases and J by 0 bases, with 12 bases between the two germline ends. This CDR3 is 16 amino acids long.

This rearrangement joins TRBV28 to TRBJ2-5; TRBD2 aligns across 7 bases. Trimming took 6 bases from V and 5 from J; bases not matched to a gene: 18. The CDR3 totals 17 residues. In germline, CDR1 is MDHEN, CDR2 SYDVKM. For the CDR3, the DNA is TGTGCCAGCAGGGGGGGGAAAAATTGGAACCAACAGGAGACCCAGTACTTC. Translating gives CASRGGKNWNQQETQYF.

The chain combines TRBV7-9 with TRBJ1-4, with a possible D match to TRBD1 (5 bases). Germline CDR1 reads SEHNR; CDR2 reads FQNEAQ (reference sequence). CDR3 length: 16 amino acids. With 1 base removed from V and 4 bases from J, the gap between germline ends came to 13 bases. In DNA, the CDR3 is TGTGCCAGCAGCTTAGAGTTAGCAGGGTTTAATGAAAAACTGTTTTTT. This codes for CASSLELAGFNEKLFF.

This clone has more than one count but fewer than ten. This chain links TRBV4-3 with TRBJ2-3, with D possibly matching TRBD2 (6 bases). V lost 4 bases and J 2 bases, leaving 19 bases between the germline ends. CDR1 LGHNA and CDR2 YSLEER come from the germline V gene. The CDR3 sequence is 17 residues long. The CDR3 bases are TGCGCCAGCAGCCGTGACGGGGGAAGGACCCCCACAGATACGCAGTATTTT. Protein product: CASSRDGGRTPTDTQYF.

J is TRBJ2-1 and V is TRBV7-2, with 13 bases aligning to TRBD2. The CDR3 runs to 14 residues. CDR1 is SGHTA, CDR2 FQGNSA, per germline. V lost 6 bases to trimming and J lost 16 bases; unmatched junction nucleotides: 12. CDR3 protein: CASSSGLAGWECFF. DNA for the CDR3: TGTGCCAGCAGTTCGGGACTAGCGGGATGGGAATGTTTCTTC. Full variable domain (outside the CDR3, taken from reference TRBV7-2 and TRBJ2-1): GAGVSQSPSNKVTEKGKDVELRCDPISGHTALYWYRQSLGQGLEFLIYFQGNSAPDKSGLPSDRFSAERTGGSVSTLTIQRTQQEDSAVYLCASSSGLAGWECFFGPGTRLTVL.

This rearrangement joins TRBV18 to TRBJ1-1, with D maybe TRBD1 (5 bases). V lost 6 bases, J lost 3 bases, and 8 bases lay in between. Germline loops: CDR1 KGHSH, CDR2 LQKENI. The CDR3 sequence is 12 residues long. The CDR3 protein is CASSSGDTEAFF. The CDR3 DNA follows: TGTGCCAGCTCCTCGGGGGACACTGAAGCTTTCTTT.

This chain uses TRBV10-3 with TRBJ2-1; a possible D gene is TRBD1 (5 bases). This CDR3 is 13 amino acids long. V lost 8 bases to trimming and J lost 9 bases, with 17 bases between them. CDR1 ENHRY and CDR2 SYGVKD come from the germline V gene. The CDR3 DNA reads TGTGCCATCGGGGCATTGGACAATGGTGAGCAGTTCTTC. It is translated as CAIGALDNGEQFF.

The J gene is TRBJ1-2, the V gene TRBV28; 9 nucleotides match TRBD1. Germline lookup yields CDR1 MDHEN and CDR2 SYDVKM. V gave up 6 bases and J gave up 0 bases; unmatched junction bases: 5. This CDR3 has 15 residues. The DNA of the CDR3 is TGTGCCAGCAGGCGGGGACAGGGTGCTAACTATGGCTACACCTTC. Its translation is CASRRGQGANYGYTF.

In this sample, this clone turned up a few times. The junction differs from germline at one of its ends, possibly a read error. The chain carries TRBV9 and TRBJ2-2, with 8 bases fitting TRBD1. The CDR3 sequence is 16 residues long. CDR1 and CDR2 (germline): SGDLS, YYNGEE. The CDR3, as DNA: TGTGCCAGCAGCCCCCTTTGGACAGGGTACACCGGGAAGCTGTTTTTT. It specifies CASSPLWTGYTGKLFF.